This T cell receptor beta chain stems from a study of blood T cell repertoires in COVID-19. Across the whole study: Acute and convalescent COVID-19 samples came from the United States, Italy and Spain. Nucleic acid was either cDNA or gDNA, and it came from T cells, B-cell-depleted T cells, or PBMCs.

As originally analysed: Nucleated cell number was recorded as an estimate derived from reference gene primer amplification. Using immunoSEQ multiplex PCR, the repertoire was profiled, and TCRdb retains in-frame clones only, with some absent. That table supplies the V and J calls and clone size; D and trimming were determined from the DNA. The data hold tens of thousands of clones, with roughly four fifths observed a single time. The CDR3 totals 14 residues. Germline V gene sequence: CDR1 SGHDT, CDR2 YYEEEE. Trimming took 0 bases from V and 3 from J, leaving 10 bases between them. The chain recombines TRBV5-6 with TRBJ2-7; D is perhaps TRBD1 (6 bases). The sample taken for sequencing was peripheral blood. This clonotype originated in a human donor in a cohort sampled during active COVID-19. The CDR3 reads CASSLVQGHYEQYF. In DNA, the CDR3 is TGTGCCAGCAGCTTGGTACAGGGCCACTACGAGCAGTACTTC.